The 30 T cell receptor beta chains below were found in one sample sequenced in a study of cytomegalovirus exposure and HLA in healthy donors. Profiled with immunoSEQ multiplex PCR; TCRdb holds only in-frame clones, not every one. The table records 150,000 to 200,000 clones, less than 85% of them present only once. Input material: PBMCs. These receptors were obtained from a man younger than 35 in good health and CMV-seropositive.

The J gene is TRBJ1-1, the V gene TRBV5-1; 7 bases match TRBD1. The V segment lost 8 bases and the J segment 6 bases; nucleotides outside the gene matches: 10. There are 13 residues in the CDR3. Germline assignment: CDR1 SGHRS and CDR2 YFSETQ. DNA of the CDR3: TGCGCCAGTTTAGGGGACGACAGGGCTGAAGCTTTCTTT. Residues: CASLGDDRAEAFF. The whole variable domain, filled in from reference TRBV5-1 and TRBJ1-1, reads KAGVTQTPRYLIKTRGQQVTLSCSPISGHRSVSWYQQTPGQGLQFLFEYFSETQRNKGNFPGRFSGRQFSNSRSEMNVSTLELGDSALYLCASLGDDRAEAFFGQGTRLTVV.

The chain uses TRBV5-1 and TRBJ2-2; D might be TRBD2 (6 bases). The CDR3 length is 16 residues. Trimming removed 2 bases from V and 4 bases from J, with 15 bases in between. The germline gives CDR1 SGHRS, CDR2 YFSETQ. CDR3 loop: CASSLRGGAGTGELFF. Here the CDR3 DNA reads TGCGCCAGCAGCTTACGGGGAGGAGCTGGCACCGGGGAGCTGTTTTTT.

The CDR3 spells CASSLGTSHGDTQYF. In DNA form, the CDR3 reads TGTGCCAGCAGCCTAGGGACTAGTCATGGAGATACGCAGTATTTT. This chain joins TRBV5-8 and TRBJ2-3; 8 nucleotides line up with TRBD2. The CDR3 consists of 15 residues. CDR1 is SGHTS and CDR2 is YDEGEE in the germline V gene. Trimming removed 4 bases from V and 5 bases from J; junction bases left unmatched: 9. Full variable domain (remainder filled in from reference TRBV5-8 and TRBJ2-3): EAGVTQSPTHLIKTRGQQATLRCSPISGHTSVYWYQQALGLGLQFLLWYDEGEERNRGNFPPRFSGRQFPNYSSELNVNALELEDSALYLCASSLGTSHGDTQYFGPGTRLTVL.

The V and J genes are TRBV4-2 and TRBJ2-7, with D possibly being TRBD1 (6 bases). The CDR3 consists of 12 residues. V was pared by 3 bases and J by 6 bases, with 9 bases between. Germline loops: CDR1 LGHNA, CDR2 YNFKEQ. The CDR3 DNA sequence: TGTGCCAGCAGCCAGTTACAGGGCGAGCAGTACTTC. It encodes CASSQLQGEQYF.

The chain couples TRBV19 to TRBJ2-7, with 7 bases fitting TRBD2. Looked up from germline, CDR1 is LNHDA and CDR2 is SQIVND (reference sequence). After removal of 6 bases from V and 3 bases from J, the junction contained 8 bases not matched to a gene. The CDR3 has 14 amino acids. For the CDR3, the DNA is TGTGCCAGTAGCAGAGCGGGAAGGGTCTACGAGCAGTACTTC. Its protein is CASSRAGRVYEQYF.

This CDR3 reads CSVGSNEQFF. The CDR3 nucleotides read TGCAGCGTTGGCAGCAATGAGCAGTTCTTC. The rearrangement uses TRBV29-1 and TRBJ2-1; D is unresolved. The germline gives CDR1 SQVTM, CDR2 ANQGSEA. The CDR3 contains 10 residues. Deletions cut 4 bases from V and 6 bases from J, with 4 bases between.

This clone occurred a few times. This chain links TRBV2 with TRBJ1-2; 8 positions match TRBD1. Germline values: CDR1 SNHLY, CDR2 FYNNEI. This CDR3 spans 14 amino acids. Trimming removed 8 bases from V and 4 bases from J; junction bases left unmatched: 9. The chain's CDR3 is CASPWDRSLYGYTF. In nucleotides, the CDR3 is TGTGCCAGCCCTTGGGACAGGTCCCTCTATGGCTACACCTTC.

This CDR3 reads CAISESSSYEQFF. DNA of the CDR3: TGTGCCATCAGTGAGTCGTCAAGCTATGAGCAGTTCTTC. This chain links TRBV10-3 with TRBJ2-1; D not certain. The CDR3 is 13 residues long. The germline V gene has CDR1 ENHRY and CDR2 SYGVKD. V was cut by 0 bases and J by 8 bases, with 8 bases left in between.

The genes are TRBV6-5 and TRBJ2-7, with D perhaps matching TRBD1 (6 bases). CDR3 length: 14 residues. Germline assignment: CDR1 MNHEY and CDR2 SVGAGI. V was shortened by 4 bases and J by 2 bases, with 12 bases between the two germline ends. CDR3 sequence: CASSLSQGAYEQYF. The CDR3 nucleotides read TGTGCCAGCAGTTTATCACAGGGAGCCTACGAGCAGTACTTC.

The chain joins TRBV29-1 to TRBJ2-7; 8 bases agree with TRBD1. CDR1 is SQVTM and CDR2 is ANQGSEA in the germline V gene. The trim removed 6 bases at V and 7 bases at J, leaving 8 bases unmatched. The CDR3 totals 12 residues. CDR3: CSVGQGFREQYF. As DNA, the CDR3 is TGCAGCGTCGGACAGGGTTTTAGGGAGCAGTACTTC.

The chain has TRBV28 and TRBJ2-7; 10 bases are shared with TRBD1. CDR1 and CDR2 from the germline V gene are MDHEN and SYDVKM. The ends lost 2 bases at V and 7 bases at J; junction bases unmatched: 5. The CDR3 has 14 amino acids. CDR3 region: CASSLETGGGEQYF. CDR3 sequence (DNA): TGTGCCAGCAGTTTAGAGACAGGGGGCGGAGAGCAGTACTTC.

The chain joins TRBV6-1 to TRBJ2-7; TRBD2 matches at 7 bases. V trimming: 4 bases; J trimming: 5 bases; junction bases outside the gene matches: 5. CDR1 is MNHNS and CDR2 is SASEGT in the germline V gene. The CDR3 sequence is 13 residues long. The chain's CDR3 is CASSVVGGDEQYF. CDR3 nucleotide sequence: TGTGCCAGCAGTGTCGTGGGGGGGGACGAGCAGTACTTC.

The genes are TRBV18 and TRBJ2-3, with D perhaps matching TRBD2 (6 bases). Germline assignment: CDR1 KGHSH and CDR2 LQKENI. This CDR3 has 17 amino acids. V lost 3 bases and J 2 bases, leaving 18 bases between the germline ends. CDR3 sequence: CASSPNFGGYNTDTQYF. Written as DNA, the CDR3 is TGTGCCAGCTCACCGAACTTTGGGGGGTATAACACAGATACGCAGTATTTT. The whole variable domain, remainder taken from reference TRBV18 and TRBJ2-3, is NAGVMQNPRHLVRRRGQEARLRCSPMKGHSHVYWYRQLPEEGLKFMVYLQKENIIDESGMPKERFSAEFPKEGPSILRIQQVVRGDSAAYFCASSPNFGGYNTDTQYFGPGTRLTVL.

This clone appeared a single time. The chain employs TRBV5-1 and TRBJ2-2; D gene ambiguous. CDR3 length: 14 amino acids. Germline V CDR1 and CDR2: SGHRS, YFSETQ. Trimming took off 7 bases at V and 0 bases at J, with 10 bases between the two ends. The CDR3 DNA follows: TGCGCCAGCCGACACGCCTCGAACACCGGGGAGCTGTTTTTT. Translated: CASRHASNTGELFF. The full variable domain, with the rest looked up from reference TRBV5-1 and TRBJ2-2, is KAGVTQTPRYLIKTRGQQVTLSCSPISGHRSVSWYQQTPGQGLQFLFEYFSETQRNKGNFPGRFSGRQFSNSRSEMNVSTLELGDSALYLCASRHASNTGELFFGEGSRLTVL.

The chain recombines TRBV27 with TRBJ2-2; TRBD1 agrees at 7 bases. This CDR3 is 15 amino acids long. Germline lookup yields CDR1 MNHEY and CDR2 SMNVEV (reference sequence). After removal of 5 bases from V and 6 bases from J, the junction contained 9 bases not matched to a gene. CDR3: CASSPSYRGAGELFF. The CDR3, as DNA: TGTGCCAGCAGTCCGAGTTACAGGGGAGCCGGGGAGCTGTTTTTT.

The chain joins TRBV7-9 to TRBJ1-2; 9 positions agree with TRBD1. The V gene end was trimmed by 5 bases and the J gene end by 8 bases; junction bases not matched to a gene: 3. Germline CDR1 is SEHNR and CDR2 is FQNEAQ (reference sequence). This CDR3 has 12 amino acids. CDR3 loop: CASSTGGRGYTF. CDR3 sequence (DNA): TGTGCCAGCAGCACAGGGGGCAGAGGCTACACCTTC.

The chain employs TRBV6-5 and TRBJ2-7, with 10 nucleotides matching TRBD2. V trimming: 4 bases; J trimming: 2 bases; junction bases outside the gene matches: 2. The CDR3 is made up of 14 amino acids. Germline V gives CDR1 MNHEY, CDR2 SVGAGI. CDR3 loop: CASSWTSGTYEQYF. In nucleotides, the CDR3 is TGTGCCAGCAGTTGGACTAGCGGTACCTACGAGCAGTACTTC.

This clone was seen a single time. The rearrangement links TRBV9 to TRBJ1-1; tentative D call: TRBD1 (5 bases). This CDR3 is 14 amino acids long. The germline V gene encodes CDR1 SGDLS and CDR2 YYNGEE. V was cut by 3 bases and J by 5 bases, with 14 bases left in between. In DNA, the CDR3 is TGTGCCAGCAGCGCCGAGCCTCAGGGAACTGAAGCTTTCTTT. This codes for CASSAEPQGTEAFF.

CDR3 amino acids: CASSLGDFRTIGYTF. The CDR3 DNA reads TGTGCCAGCAGCTTAGGTGACTTTAGGACTATAGGCTACACCTTC. The rearrangement links TRBV7-8 to TRBJ1-2, with unresolved D. This CDR3 is 15 amino acids long. V was clipped by 1 base and J by 8 bases, with 17 bases between them. Germline CDR1 SGHVS, CDR2 FQNEAQ.

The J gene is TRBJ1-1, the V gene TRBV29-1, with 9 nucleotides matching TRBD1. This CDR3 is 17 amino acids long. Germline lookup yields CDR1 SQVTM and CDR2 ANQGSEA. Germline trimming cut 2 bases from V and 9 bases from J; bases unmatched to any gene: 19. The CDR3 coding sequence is TGCAGCGTTGAATGGGACAGGGTGCATACTGTACAATTAAAAGCTTTCTTT. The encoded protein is CSVEWDRVHTVQLKAFF.

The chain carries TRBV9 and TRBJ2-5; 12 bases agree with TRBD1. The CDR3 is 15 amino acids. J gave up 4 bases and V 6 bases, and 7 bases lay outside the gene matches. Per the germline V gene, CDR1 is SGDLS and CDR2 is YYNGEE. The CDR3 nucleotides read TGTGCCAGCACCCCCCGGGACAGGGGGCGAGAGACCCAGTACTTC. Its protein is CASTPRDRGRETQYF. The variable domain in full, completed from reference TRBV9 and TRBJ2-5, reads DSGVTQTPKHLITATGQRVTLRCSPRSGDLSVYWYQQSLDQGLQFLIQYYNGEERAKGNILERFSAQQFPDLHSELNLSSLELGDSALYFCASTPRDRGRETQYFGPGTRLLVL.

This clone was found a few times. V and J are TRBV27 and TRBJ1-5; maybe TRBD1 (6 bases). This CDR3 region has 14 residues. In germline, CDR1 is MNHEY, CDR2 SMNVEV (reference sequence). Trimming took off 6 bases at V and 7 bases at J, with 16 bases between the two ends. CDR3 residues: CASSVDSSRQPQHF. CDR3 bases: TGTGCCAGCAGCGTGGACAGTTCCCGGCAGCCCCAGCATTTT.

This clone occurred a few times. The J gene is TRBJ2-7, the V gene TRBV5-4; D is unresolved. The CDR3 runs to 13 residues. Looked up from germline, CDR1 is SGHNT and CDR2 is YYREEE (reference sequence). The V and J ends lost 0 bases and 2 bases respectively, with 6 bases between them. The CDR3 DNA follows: TGTGCCAGCAGCTTGGGGGCCGCCTACGAGCAGTACTTC. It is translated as CASSLGAAYEQYF. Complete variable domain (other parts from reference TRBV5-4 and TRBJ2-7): ETGVTQSPTHLIKTRGQQVTLRCSSQSGHNTVSWYQQALGQGPQFIFQYYREEENGRGNFPPRFSGLQFPNYSSELNVNALELDDSALYLCASSLGAAYEQYFGPGTRLTVT.

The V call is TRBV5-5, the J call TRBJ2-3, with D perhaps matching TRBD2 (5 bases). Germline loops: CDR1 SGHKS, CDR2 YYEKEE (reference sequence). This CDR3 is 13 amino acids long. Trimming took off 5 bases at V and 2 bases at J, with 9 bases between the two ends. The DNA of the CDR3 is TGTGCCAGCAGGTCCGGGGACACAGATACGCAGTATTTT. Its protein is CASRSGDTDTQYF.

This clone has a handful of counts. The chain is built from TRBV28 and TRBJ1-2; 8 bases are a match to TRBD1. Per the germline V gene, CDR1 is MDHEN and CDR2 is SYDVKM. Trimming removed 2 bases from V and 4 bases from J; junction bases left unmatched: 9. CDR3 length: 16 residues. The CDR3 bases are TGTGCCAGCAGTTTAGGCCCGAGACAGGGGTTCTATGGCTACACCTTC. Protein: CASSLGPRQGFYGYTF.

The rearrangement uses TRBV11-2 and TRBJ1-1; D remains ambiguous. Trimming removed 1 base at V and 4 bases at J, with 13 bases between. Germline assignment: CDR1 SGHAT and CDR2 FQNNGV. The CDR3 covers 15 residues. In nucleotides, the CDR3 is TGTGCCAGCAGCTTAGTTCCCGTAGGGAGCACTGAAGCTTTCTTT. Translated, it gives CASSLVPVGSTEAFF.

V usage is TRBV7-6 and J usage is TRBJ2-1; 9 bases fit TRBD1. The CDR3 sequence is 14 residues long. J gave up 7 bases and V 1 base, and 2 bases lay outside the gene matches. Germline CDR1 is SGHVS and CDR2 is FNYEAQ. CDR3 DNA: TGTGCCAGCAGCTTAGGTGGGACAGGGAATGAGCAGTTCTTC. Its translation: CASSLGGTGNEQFF.

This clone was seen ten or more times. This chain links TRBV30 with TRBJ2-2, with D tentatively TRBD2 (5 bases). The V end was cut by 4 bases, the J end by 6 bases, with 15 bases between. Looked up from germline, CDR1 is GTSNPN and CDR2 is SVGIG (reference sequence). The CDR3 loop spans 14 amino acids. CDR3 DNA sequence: TGTGCCTGGAATGATCGGAGGTATCCCGGGGAGCTGTTTTTT. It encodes CAWNDRRYPGELFF. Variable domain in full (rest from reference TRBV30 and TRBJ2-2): SQTIHQWPATLVQPVGSPLSLECTVEGTSNPNLYWYRQAAGRGLQLLFYSVGIGQISSEVPQNLSASRPQDRQFILSSKKLLLSDSGFYLCAWNDRRYPGELFFGEGSRLTVL.

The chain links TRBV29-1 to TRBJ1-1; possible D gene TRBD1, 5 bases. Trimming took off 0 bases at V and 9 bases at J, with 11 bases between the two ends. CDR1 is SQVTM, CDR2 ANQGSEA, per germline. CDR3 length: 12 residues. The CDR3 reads CSVEEIRGKAFF. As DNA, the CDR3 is TGCAGCGTTGAAGAAATAAGGGGCAAAGCTTTCTTT.

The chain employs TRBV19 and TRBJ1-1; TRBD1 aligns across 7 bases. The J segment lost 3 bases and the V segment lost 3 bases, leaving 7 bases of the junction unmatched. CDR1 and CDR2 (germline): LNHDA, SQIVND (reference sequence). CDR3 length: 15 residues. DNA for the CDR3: TGTGCCAGTAGTATGGACCTTACAGGGGACACTGAAGCTTTCTTT. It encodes CASSMDLTGDTEAFF.